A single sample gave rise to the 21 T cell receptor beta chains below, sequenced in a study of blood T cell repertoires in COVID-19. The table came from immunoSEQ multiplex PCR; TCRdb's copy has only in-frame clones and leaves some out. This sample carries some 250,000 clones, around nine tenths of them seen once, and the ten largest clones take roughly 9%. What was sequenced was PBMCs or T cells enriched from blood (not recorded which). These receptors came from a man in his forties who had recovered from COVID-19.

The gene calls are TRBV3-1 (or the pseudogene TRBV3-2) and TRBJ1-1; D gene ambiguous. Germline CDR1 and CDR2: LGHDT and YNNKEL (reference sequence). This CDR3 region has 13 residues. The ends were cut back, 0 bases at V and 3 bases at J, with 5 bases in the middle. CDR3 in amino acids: CASSQDSYTEAFF. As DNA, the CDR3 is TGTGCCAGCAGCCAAGATTCCTACACTGAAGCTTTCTTT.

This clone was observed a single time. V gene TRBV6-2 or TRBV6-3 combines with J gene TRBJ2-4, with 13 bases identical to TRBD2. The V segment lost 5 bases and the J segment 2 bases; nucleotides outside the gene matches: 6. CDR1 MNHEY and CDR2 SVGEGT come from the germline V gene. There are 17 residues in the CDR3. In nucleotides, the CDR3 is TGTGCCAGCAGTACCTCGGGACTAGCGGGACCCAAAAACATTCAGTACTTC. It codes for CASSTSGLAGPKNIQYF.

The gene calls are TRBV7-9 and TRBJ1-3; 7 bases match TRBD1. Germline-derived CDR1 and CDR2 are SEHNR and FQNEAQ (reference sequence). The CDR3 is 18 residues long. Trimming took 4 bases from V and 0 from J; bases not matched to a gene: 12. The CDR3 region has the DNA TGTGCCAGCAGCTGGGACAGCGCTGTACTCCACTCTGGAAACACCATATATTTT. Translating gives CASSWDSAVLHSGNTIYF.

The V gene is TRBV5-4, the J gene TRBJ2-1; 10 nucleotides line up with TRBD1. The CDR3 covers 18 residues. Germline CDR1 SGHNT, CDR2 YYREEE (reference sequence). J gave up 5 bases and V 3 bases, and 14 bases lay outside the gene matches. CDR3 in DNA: TGTGCCAGCAGCTCCGGGACAGGGGCTGGGGGTGTTCACAATGAGCAGTTCTTC. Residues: CASSSGTGAGGVHNEQFF. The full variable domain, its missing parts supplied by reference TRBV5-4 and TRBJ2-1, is ETGVTQSPTHLIKTRGQQVTLRCSSQSGHNTVSWYQQALGQGPQFIFQYYREEENGRGNFPPRFSGLQFPNYSSELNVNALELDDSALYLCASSSGTGAGGVHNEQFFGPGTRLTVL.

The CDR3 protein is CASSQRGQVFDEQYF. The DNA of the CDR3 is TGTGCCAGCAGCCAAAGGGGACAGGTCTTCGACGAGCAGTACTTC. This chain connects TRBV7-6 to TRBJ2-7; 8 bases agree with TRBD1. The junction had 11 bases not matched to a gene; V was cut back by 5 bases and J by 5 bases. Germline V gives CDR1 SGHVS, CDR2 FNYEAQ. This CDR3 comprises 15 residues.

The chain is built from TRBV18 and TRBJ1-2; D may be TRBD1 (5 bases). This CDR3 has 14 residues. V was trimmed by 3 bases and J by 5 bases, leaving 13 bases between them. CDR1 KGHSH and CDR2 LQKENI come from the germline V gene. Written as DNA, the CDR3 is TGTGCCAGCTCACCTCGGTCAGGGAATTATGGCTACACCTTC. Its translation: CASSPRSGNYGYTF.

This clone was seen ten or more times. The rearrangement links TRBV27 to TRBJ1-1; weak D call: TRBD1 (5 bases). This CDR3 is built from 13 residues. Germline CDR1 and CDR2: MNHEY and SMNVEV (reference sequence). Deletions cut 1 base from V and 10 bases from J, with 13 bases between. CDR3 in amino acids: CASSLFPGGAAFF. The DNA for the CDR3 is TGTGCCAGCAGTTTATTTCCGGGGGGAGCAGCTTTCTTT.

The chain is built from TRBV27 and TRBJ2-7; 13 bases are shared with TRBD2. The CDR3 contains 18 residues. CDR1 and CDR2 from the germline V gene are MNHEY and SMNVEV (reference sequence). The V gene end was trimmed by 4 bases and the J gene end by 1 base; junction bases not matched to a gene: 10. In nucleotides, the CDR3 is TGTGCCAGCAGTTCCCTACTAGCGGGGGGGCAGGTGTCCTACGAGCAGTACTTC. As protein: CASSSLLAGGQVSYEQYF.

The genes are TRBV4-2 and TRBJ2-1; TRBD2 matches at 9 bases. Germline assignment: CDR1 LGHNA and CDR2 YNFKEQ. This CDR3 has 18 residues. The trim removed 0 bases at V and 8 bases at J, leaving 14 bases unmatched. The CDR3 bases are TGTGCCAGCAGCCAAGAGCCTAGCGGGATCCAGATGGGCCATGAGCAGTTCTTC. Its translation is CASSQEPSGIQMGHEQFF.

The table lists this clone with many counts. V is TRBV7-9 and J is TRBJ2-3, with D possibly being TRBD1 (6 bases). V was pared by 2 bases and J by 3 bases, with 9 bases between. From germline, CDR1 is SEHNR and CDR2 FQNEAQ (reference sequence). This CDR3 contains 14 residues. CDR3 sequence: CASSLPGQTDTQYF. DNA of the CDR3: TGTGCCAGCAGCTTACCTGGACAGACAGATACGCAGTATTTT.

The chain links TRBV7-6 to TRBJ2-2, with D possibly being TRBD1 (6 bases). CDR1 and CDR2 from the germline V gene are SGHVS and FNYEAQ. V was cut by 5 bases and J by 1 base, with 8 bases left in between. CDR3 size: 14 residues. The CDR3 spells CASSGQLNTGELFF. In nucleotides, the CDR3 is TGTGCCAGCAGCGGACAGCTGAACACCGGGGAGCTGTTTTTT.

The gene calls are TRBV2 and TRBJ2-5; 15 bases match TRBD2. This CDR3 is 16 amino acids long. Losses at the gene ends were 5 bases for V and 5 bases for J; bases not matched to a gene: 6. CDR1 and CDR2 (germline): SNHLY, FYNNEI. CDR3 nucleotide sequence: TGTGCCAGCAGTTTGGGACTAGCGGGAGGAGTTGAGACCCAGTACTTC. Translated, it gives CASSLGLAGGVETQYF.

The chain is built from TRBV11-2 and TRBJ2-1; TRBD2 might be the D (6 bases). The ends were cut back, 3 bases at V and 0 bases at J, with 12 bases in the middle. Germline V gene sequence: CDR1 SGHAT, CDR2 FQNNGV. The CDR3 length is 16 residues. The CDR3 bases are TGTGCCAGCAGCTTCGGGGGTTTCCGCTCCTACAATGAGCAGTTCTTC. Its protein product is CASSFGGFRSYNEQFF. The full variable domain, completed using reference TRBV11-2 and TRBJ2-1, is EAGVAQSPRYKIIEKRQSVAFWCNPISGHATLYWYQQILGQGPKLLIQFQNNGVVDDSQLPKDRFSAERLKGVDSTLKIQPAKLEDSAVYLCASSFGGFRSYNEQFFGPGTRLTVL.

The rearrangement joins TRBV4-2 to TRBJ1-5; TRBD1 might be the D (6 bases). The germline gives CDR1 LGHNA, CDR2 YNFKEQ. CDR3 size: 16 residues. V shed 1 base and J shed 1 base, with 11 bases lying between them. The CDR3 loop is CASSQALDRSNQPQHF. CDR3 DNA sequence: TGTGCCAGCAGCCAAGCCCTAGACAGGAGCAATCAGCCCCAGCATTTT.

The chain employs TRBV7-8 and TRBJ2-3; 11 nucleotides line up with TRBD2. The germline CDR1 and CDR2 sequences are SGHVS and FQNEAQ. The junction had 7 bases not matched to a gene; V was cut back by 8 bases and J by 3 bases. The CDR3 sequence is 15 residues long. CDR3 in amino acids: CASRVLAGGTDTQYF. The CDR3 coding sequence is TGTGCCAGCCGAGTCCTAGCGGGAGGAACAGATACGCAGTATTTT.

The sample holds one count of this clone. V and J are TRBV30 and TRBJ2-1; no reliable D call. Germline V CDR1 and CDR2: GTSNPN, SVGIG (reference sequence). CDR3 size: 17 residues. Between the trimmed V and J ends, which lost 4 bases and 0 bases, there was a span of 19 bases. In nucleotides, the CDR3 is TGTGCCTGGATAATCACTGCGGCAGTCAGCTCCTACAATGAGCAGTTCTTC. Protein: CAWIITAAVSSYNEQFF.

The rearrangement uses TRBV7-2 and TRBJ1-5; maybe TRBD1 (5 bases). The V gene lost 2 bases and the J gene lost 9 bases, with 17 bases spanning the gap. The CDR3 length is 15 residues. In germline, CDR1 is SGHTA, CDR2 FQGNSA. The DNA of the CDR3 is TGTGCCAGCAGCTTAATCCCAGATTTAGGGGTGCCCCAGCATTTT. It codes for CASSLIPDLGVPQHF. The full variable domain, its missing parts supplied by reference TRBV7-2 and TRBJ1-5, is GAGVSQSPSNKVTEKGKDVELRCDPISGHTALYWYRQSLGQGLEFLIYFQGNSAPDKSGLPSDRFSAERTGGSVSTLTIQRTQQEDSAVYLCASSLIPDLGVPQHFGDGTRLSIL.

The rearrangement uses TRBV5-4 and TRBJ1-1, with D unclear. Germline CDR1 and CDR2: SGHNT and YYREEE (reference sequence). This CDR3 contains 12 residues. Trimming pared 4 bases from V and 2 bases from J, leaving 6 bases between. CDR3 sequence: CASSVLNTEAFF. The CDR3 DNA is TGTGCCAGCAGCGTCCTTAACACTGAAGCTTTCTTT.

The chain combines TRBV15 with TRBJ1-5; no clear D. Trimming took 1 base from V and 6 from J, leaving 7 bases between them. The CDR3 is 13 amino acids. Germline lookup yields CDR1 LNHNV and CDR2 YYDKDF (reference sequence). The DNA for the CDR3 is TGTGCCACCAGCAGAGCCACGGGTCAGCCCCAGCATTTT. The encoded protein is CATSRATGQPQHF.

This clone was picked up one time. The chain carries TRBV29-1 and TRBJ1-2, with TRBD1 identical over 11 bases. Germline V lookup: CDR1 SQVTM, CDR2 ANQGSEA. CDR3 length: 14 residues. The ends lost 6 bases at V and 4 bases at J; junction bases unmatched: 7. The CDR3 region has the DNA TGCAGCGTGCTCTGGACAGGGGGCGGCTATGGCTACACCTTC. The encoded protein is CSVLWTGGGYGYTF.

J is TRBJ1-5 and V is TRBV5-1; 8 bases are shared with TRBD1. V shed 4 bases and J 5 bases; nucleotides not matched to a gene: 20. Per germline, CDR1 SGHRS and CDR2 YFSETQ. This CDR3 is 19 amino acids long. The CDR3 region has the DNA TGCGCCAGCAGCCTCTCGCCGGTGGGGACAGGAGGAATTTATCAGCCCCAGCATTTT. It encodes CASSLSPVGTGGIYQPQHF.